Sequencing of this T cell receptor beta chain was carried out in a study of identical twins. In its sample, this clonotype was seen many times. Deletions cut 4 bases from V and 5 bases from J, with 15 bases between. The CDR3 has 14 amino acids. Germline-derived CDR1 and CDR2 are SGDLS and YYNGEE. TCRdb called the 5' RACE reads again in MiXCR, with one record for every CDR3 protein. The table has roughly 750,000 distinct CDR3 sequences, 21% seen once. In addition, the sample was reused for a study of T cells expressing NK-cell markers.

V and J are TRBV9 and TRBJ2-5; perhaps TRBD1 as D (5 bases). Input material: PBMCs. The sequence came from a woman in her late teens or twenties in good health. The CDR3 here is CASSISQGGETQYF. DNA for the CDR3: TGTGCCAGCAGCATAAGTCAGGGTGGTGAGACCCAGTACTTC.